Here is one TCR beta chain with its context. The antigen is undetermined. The record originates from a study of shared clonotypes between healthy human individuals. For the study at large: Three plates were used per donor for CD4 naive, three for CD4 memory, two for CD8 naive and one for CD8 memory. Study-wide results and caveats: Sampling involved blood alone; tissue repertoires likely differ. All-four-donor shared clonotypes had higher generation probabilities than non-shared clonotypes did.

Sequenced by immunoSEQ multiplex PCR; TCRdb stores in-frame clones only, minus some. The sample has 850,000 to 1,200,000 clones, roughly 80% seen once. The CDR3 is 13 residues long. V lost 2 bases to trimming and J lost 7 bases, with 9 bases between them. The germline CDR1 and CDR2 sequences are SGHTA and FQGNSA. The chain couples TRBV7-2 to TRBJ2-1, with D unresolved. Source material: memory CD4+ T cells sorted from blood. Subset defined: CD45RA-negative fraction. The clonotype was recovered from a man aged 18 to 30 in good health. The CDR3 bases are TGTGCCAGCAGCTTAATCGCCCGAAATGAGCAGTTCTTC. Its translation is CASSLIARNEQFF.